The 7 T cell receptor beta chains given below trace back to one sample, sequenced in a study of cytomegalovirus exposure and HLA in healthy donors. Amplification used 60 Vbeta primers and 13 Jbeta primers. Profiling relied on immunoSEQ multiplex PCR, and the TCRdb table lists in-frame clones only, not all of them. The data show almost 200,000 clones, 70% to 85% seen once. Sequencing used PBMCs. The receptors derive from a woman in her twenties or thirties in good health and CMV-seropositive.

This clone was observed a few times. V and J are TRBV5-4 and TRBJ1-1; 7 nucleotides agree with TRBD1. The length of the CDR3 is 14 residues. Germline V CDR1 and CDR2: SGHNT, YYREEE (reference sequence). Trimming cost V 1 base and J 10 bases; bases outside gene matches: 10. The CDR3 DNA reads TGTGCCAGCAGCTTGATTATAGAGGGGGCATTAGCTTTCTTT. Protein product: CASSLIIEGALAFF.

Details on this clone: The identical CDR3 is also encoded by other nucleotide sequences in the sample. V gene TRBV9 combines with J gene TRBJ2-1; the D gene is possibly TRBD2 (5 bases). The germline CDR1 and CDR2 sequences are SGDLS and YYNGEE. The CDR3 runs 15 residues. Trimming removed 3 bases at V and 0 bases at J, with 10 bases between. In DNA form, the CDR3 reads TGTGCCAGCAGCGCCTCGGGGAGCTCCTACAATGAGCAGTTCTTC. Protein: CASSASGSSYNEQFF.

The CDR3 loop reads CASSSQGPANYGYTF. The CDR3 DNA is TGTGCCAGCAGCTCACAGGGACCAGCTAACTATGGCTACACCTTC. The rearrangement joins TRBV7-2 to TRBJ1-2; the D gene is possibly TRBD1 (6 bases). Germline V CDR1 and CDR2: SGHTA, FQGNSA. The CDR3 loop spans 15 amino acids. V gave up 4 bases and J gave up 0 bases, with 12 bases separating them.

This clone was counted once. J is TRBJ1-1 and V is TRBV6-5; D gene uncertain. Germline values: CDR1 MNHEY, CDR2 SVGAGI. The CDR3 loop spans 13 amino acids. Trimming took off 0 bases at V and 8 bases at J, with 10 bases between the two ends. The CDR3: CASSYSMVTEAFF. Here the CDR3 DNA reads TGTGCCAGCAGTTACTCGATGGTGACAGAAGCTTTCTTT.

V and J are TRBV7-8 and TRBJ2-5; D remains ambiguous. Germline assignment: CDR1 SGHVS and CDR2 FQNEAQ. The CDR3 extends over 14 amino acids. Trimming removed 5 bases from V and 5 bases from J, with 15 bases in between. The CDR3 DNA reads as TGTGCCAGCAGCATTGTCAGCGTCGGGGAGACCCAGTACTTC. Encoded protein: CASSIVSVGETQYF.

In this sample, this clone turned up once. CDR3: CSVEGRVNTGELFF. The CDR3 region has the DNA TGCAGCGTTGAAGGCAGGGTGAACACCGGGGAGCTGTTTTTT. The chain couples TRBV29-1 to TRBJ2-2; tentative D call: TRBD1 (5 bases). Trimming removed 1 base at V and 1 base at J, with 7 bases between. Germline-derived CDR1 and CDR2 are SQVTM and ANQGSEA. This CDR3 has 14 amino acids.

J is TRBJ2-7 and V is TRBV11-2, with D possibly TRBD2 on 5 matching bases. V lost 8 bases, J lost 3 bases, and 11 bases lay in between. From germline, CDR1 is SGHAT and CDR2 FQNNGV. The CDR3 has 12 amino acids. This chain's CDR3 is CASSGYNYEQYF. DNA for the CDR3: TGTGCCAGCTCGGGATACAACTACGAGCAGTACTTC.